Below are 13 T cell receptor beta chains sequenced from a single sample in a study of cytomegalovirus exposure and HLA in healthy donors. PCR primers comprised 60 Vbeta and 13 Jbeta primers. Profiling relied on immunoSEQ multiplex PCR, and the TCRdb table lists in-frame clones only, not all of them. The sample holds about 130,000 clones, approximately 70% seen once. The material sequenced was PBMCs. These receptors were obtained from a human donor in good health.

The gene calls are TRBV23-1 and TRBJ1-5, with D possibly matching TRBD1 (6 bases). TRBV23-1 is noted as an ORF with a role that remains uncertain. The CDR3 extends over 15 amino acids. Trimming left V 4 bases short and J 0 bases short, with 10 bases between. The CDR3 DNA reads as TGCGCCAGCAGTCCCAGGACAGATAGCAATCAGCCCCAGCATTTT. Translated: CASSPRTDSNQPQHF.

This clone was seen a single time. The chain joins TRBV9 to TRBJ2-3; D ambiguous. CDR3 length equals 14 residues. Trimming cost V 0 bases and J 0 bases, with 5 bases left between them. CDR1 is SGDLS, CDR2 YYNGEE, per germline. The CDR3 protein is CASSVDSSTDTQYF. CDR3 bases: TGTGCCAGCAGCGTAGACAGTAGCACAGATACGCAGTATTTT.

The V gene is TRBV6-6, the J gene TRBJ2-3; D gene ambiguous. There are 14 residues in the CDR3. Germline loops: CDR1 MNHNY, CDR2 SVGAGI (reference sequence). Trimming took off 7 bases at V and 0 bases at J, with 11 bases between the two ends. The CDR3 protein is CASKPGWSTDTQYF. CDR3 DNA: TGTGCCAGCAAGCCCGGGTGGAGCACAGATACGCAGTATTTT.

V usage is TRBV9 and J usage is TRBJ2-7; D is ambiguous. Deletions cut 4 bases from V and 6 bases from J, with 14 bases between. Germline loops: CDR1 SGDLS, CDR2 YYNGEE. The CDR3 is made up of 13 amino acids. The CDR3 DNA follows: TGTGCCAGCAGCCCCCTCGAATGGAGCGAGCAGTACTTC. This encodes CASSPLEWSEQYF.

The gene calls are TRBV29-1 and TRBJ2-5, with TRBD1 matching 7 bases. J was trimmed by 0 bases and V by 8 bases; bases with no gene match: 9. There are 14 residues in the CDR3. CDR1 SQVTM and CDR2 ANQGSEA come from the germline V gene. The CDR3 sequence: CSFGKQGNQETQYF. The CDR3 nucleotides read TGCAGCTTTGGCAAACAGGGGAACCAAGAGACCCAGTACTTC.

The chain combines TRBV2 with TRBJ2-3, with no clear D. Between the trimmed V and J ends, which lost 5 bases and 5 bases, there was a span of 17 bases. This CDR3 spans 15 amino acids. Germline loops: CDR1 SNHLY, CDR2 FYNNEI. The CDR3 DNA sequence: TGTGCCAGCAGTTTCAGTGACTCCCCGGGAGATACGCAGTATTTT. Protein product: CASSFSDSPGDTQYF.

This rearrangement joins TRBV2 to TRBJ1-1; D remains unclear. This CDR3 comprises 12 residues. Trimming shortened V by 10 bases and J by 1 base, and 10 bases separated the two germline ends. CDR1 and CDR2 from the germline V gene are SNHLY and FYNNEI. The CDR3 is CATRRGNTEAFF. In DNA, the CDR3 is TGTGCCACCAGAAGAGGGAACACTGAAGCTTTCTTT.

V usage is TRBV6-5 and J usage is TRBJ2-7, with 11 bases matching TRBD1. With V trimmed by 2 bases and J by 3 bases, 6 bases remained unmatched. The CDR3 spans 16 residues. CDR1 and CDR2 from the germline V gene are MNHEY and SVGAGI. The CDR3 DNA follows: TGTGCCAGCAGTTACCAAACCGGGACAGGGGGCTACGAGCAGTACTTC. Its protein product is CASSYQTGTGGYEQYF.

V is TRBV6-5 and J is TRBJ2-5; D call uncertain. Germline V CDR1 and CDR2: MNHEY, SVGAGI. The ends were cut back, 8 bases at V and 3 bases at J, with 7 bases in the middle. CDR3 size: 11 residues. In nucleotides, the CDR3 is TGTGCCAGCGGCAGGAAAGAGACCCAGTACTTC. Residues: CASGRKETQYF.

This rearrangement joins TRBV28 to TRBJ1-2; 9 nucleotides align to TRBD1. The CDR3 sequence is 15 residues long. V gave up 5 bases and J gave up 0 bases; unmatched junction bases: 4. From germline, CDR1 is MDHEN and CDR2 SYDVKM. The CDR3 reads CASSEGQGPNYGYTF. CDR3 nucleotides: TGTGCCAGCAGTGAGGGACAGGGCCCTAACTATGGCTACACCTTC.

The chain links TRBV27 to TRBJ2-7, with 9 bases matching TRBD1. From germline, CDR1 is MNHEY and CDR2 SMNVEV (reference sequence). The CDR3 is 16 amino acids. V dropped 2 bases and J dropped 2; count of bases not matched to a gene: 7. In DNA, the CDR3 is TGTGCCAGCAGTTTAATTGTAGGGACAGGGCCCTACGAGCAGTACTTC. Its translation is CASSLIVGTGPYEQYF.

V and J are TRBV28 and TRBJ2-7, with D possibly TRBD2 on 7 matching bases. V was pared by 10 bases and J by 3 bases, with 22 bases between. This CDR3 region has 15 residues. Germline V gives CDR1 MDHEN, CDR2 SYDVKM. This chain's CDR3 is CATLLGASGGYEQYF. The CDR3 coding sequence is TGTGCCACCTTGTTGGGGGCTAGCGGAGGCTACGAGCAGTACTTC.

This rearrangement joins TRBV4-3 to TRBJ1-4, with D hard to call. Germline lookup yields CDR1 LGHNA and CDR2 YSLEER. The V gene lost 3 bases and the J gene lost 6 bases, with 8 bases spanning the gap. The CDR3 runs 13 residues. The CDR3 spells CASSQSGDEKLFF. Here the CDR3 DNA reads TGCGCCAGCAGCCAGAGCGGCGATGAAAAACTGTTTTTT.